This record looks at one T cell receptor (beta chain) sequence and its context. The antigen is undetermined. In germline, CDR1 is MGHRA, CDR2 YSYEKL. Trimming cost V 6 bases and J 0 bases, with 8 bases left between them. The CDR3 is 13 amino acids. This record comes from a study of shared clonotypes between healthy human individuals. Study-wide background: Each donor's CD4 naive and CD4 memory cells filled three plates apiece, CD8 naive two, and CD8 memory one.

Whole-study results and caveats: Clonotype sharing across a few donors was observed for 4.5% to 6.5% of naive CD4 clonotypes. Even with large depth, rarefaction showed that sorted-subset sequencing was incomplete.

Genomic DNA belonging to each subset was distributed in equal measure over several immunoSEQ plates. Some clones are missing from TCRdb's copy, which holds only in-frame ones; the method was immunoSEQ multiplex PCR. The profile shows about 680,000 clones, 55% to 85% of them singletons. The TCR was taken from a woman in her 30s in good health. The chain employs TRBV4-1 and TRBJ1-1; no definite D call. Sequenced: memory CD4+ T cells sorted from blood. Subset indicated: CD45RA-negative fraction. The CDR3 DNA sequence: TGCGCCAGCAGTAAACTGCTGAACACTGAAGCTTTCTTT. This codes for CASSKLLNTEAFF.